Below are 30 T cell receptor beta chains sequenced from a single sample in a study of T cell repertoires in cytomegalovirus infection. One entry per CDR3 protein results from TCRdb running MiXCR on the reads. This sample yields nearly 550,000 distinct CDR3 sequences, of which approximately 15% are seen a single time; roughly a quarter belongs to the top ten. Sequencing was performed on CD8+ T cells from PBMCs. These receptors originate from a human donor in good health (CMV status not recorded). Some clones in this sample may be carry-over from other donors' samples.

This clonotype was seen a handful of times. This chain uses TRBV9 with TRBJ1-1; 10 nucleotides match TRBD1. The CDR3 totals 15 residues. The trim removed 4 bases at V and 2 bases at J, leaving 5 bases unmatched. CDR1 is SGDLS and CDR2 is YYNGEE in the germline V gene. CDR3 coding DNA: TGTGCCAGCAGCACCGAGACAGGGGGCAACACTGAAGCTTTCTTT. The encoded protein is CASSTETGGNTEAFF. Based on the CDR3 plus reference TRBV9 and TRBJ1-1, the full variable domain is DSGVTQTPKHLITATGQRVTLRCSPRSGDLSVYWYQQSLDQGLQFLIQYYNGEERAKGNILERFSAQQFPDLHSELNLSSLELGDSALYFCASSTETGGNTEAFFGQGTRLTVV.

Ten or more counts support this clonotype. This chain joins TRBV7-8 and TRBJ1-1, with D perhaps TRBD1 (6 bases). Germline assignment: CDR1 SGHVS and CDR2 FQNEAQ. The CDR3 totals 18 residues. The V gene lost 1 base and the J gene lost 7 bases, with 25 bases spanning the gap. In DNA form, the CDR3 reads TGTGCCAGCAGCTTAGTGGAGGGGGGCCCCCGGGGCGGTGGTGAAGCTTTCTTT. Its translation is CASSLVEGGPRGGGEAFF.

In this sample, this clonotype turned up a few times. J is TRBJ1-2 and V is TRBV28; D is unresolved. The length of the CDR3 is 16 residues. Germline V gene data show CDR1 as MDHEN and CDR2 as SYDVKM. Trimming took 3 bases from V and 4 from J, leaving 18 bases between them. CDR3 loop: CASSLSRRAHIYGYTF. The CDR3 bases are TGTGCCAGCAGTTTGTCTCGTAGGGCGCATATCTATGGCTACACCTTC.

This sequence joins TRBV20-1 and TRBJ2-1; TRBD2 aligns across 8 bases. The germline CDR1 and CDR2 sequences are DFQATT and SNEGSKA (reference sequence). V shed 0 bases, J shed 4 bases, and the junction held 8 bases outside the gene matches. The CDR3 sequence is 16 residues long. CDR3 protein: CSARDVETSVYNEQFF. DNA of the CDR3: TGCAGTGCTAGAGATGTGGAGACTAGCGTGTACAATGAGCAGTTCTTC.

The chain has TRBV5-5 and TRBJ2-6, with 8 positions matching TRBD1. The CDR3 runs to 17 residues. Trimming cost V 6 bases and J 2 bases; bases outside gene matches: 10. CDR1 is SGHKS, CDR2 YYEKEE, per germline (reference sequence). CDR3 amino acids: CASITGGVPPGANVLTF. The DNA of the CDR3 is TGTGCCAGCATTACAGGGGGTGTTCCTCCTGGGGCCAACGTCCTGACTTTC.

This clonotype was counted ten times or more. This chain connects TRBV27 to TRBJ1-1; D is undetermined. The V end lost 7 bases, the J end lost 3 bases, and 21 bases lay between the germline ends. The CDR3 has 16 amino acids. Germline CDR1 and CDR2: MNHEY and SMNVEV (reference sequence). CDR3 amino acids: CASKNRVRNRDTEAFF. The CDR3 DNA sequence: TGTGCCAGCAAAAACCGGGTCCGAAATCGGGACACTGAAGCTTTCTTT.

This clonotype was seen a few times. V gene TRBV5-1 combines with J gene TRBJ1-4, with D unresolved. Germline-derived CDR1 and CDR2 are SGHRS and YFSETQ. CDR3 length: 16 residues. V lost 0 bases, J lost 8 bases, and 17 bases lay in between. The CDR3 loop is CASSLALVGEVEKLFF. In DNA form, the CDR3 reads TGCGCCAGCAGCTTGGCCCTGGTCGGGGAGGTGGAAAAACTGTTTTTT.

The chain uses TRBV20-1 and TRBJ2-5, with D unresolved. Germline V CDR1 and CDR2: DFQATT, SNEGSKA (reference sequence). V lost 0 bases to trimming and J lost 2 bases, with 7 bases between them. The CDR3 is 13 residues long. As DNA, the CDR3 is TGCAGTGCTAGAGATGGGCTACAAGAGACCCAGTACTTC. Protein: CSARDGLQETQYF.

This clonotype was seen at least ten times. CDR3 sequence reads: CASSRGQGANDEQYF. The CDR3 DNA is TGTGCCAGCAGCCGAGGACAGGGGGCGAACGACGAGCAGTACTTC. This sequence joins TRBV4-2 and TRBJ2-7; 11 bases are a match to TRBD1. With 4 bases clipped from V and 5 bases from J, the junction kept 7 bases outside the gene matches. The CDR3 length is 15 residues. Germline CDR1 is LGHNA and CDR2 is YNFKEQ.

This clonotype was recorded at least ten times. J is TRBJ1-5 and V is TRBV7-8, with a tentative D call TRBD1 (5 bases). The CDR3 spans 15 residues. Germline loops: CDR1 SGHVS, CDR2 FQNEAQ. Trimming took 5 bases from V and 2 from J, leaving 13 bases between them. CDR3 region: CASSARGLGNQPQHF. CDR3 sequence (DNA): TGTGCCAGCAGCGCCCGGGGGTTAGGCAATCAGCCCCAGCATTTT.

The chain recombines TRBV5-1 with TRBJ2-2; D remains unclear. The CDR3 totals 17 residues. Trimming left V 1 base short and J 6 bases short, with 19 bases between. Germline CDR1 reads SGHRS; CDR2 reads YFSETQ. The CDR3 loop reads CASSLSVNRVGAGELFF. In DNA form, the CDR3 reads TGCGCCAGCAGCTTGTCGGTGAACCGAGTCGGCGCCGGGGAGCTGTTTTTT. Full variable domain (rest looked up from reference TRBV5-1 and TRBJ2-2): KAGVTQTPRYLIKTRGQQVTLSCSPISGHRSVSWYQQTPGQGLQFLFEYFSETQRNKGNFPGRFSGRQFSNSRSEMNVSTLELGDSALYLCASSLSVNRVGAGELFFGEGSRLTVL.

To note about this clonotype: A much larger clone lies a single base off, so this may be a read error. Given the absence of the conserved phenylalanine or tryptophan at the CDR3 end, a read error is likely. The chain carries TRBV4-1 and TRBJ2-1; D is unclear. The CDR3 runs 13 residues. From germline, CDR1 is MGHRA and CDR2 YSYEKL. Trimming stripped 1 base from V and 8 bases from J, with 9 bases between. The DNA for the CDR3 is TGCGCCAGCAGCCAAGCCGACTTTCATGAGCAGTTCTTA. Amino acids: CASSQADFHEQFL.

The CDR3, as DNA: TGTGCCAGCAGCTTAGTTCGAGCGGAGACCGAGCAGTACTTC. It yields the protein CASSLVRAETEQYF. The gene calls are TRBV11-2 and TRBJ2-7, with a weak D call TRBD2 (5 bases). This CDR3 has 14 residues. V was clipped by 1 base and J by 6 bases, with 13 bases between them. The germline CDR1 and CDR2 sequences are SGHAT and FQNNGV.

This clonotype was recorded at least ten times. The chain combines TRBV6-5 with TRBJ2-5; maybe TRBD1 (6 bases). With 2 bases removed from V and 5 bases from J, the gap between germline ends came to 18 bases. The CDR3 runs 16 residues. From germline, CDR1 is MNHEY and CDR2 SVGAGI. The CDR3 coding sequence is TGTGCCAGCAGTTACCTGCATTCAGGGGCTGGGGAGACCCAGTACTTC. Translation gives CASSYLHSGAGETQYF.

This clonotype has ten or more counts. The chain employs TRBV6-1 and TRBJ1-2; TRBD1 matches 7 bases. This CDR3 region has 15 residues. Germline CDR1 reads MNHNS; CDR2 reads SASEGT. J was trimmed by 3 bases and V by 6 bases; bases with no gene match: 10. The DNA for the CDR3 is TGTGCCAGCAGCGCAGACAGGGCGACCCACTATGGCTACACCTTC. This translates into CASSADRATHYGYTF.

About this clonotype itself: This may be a read error, as it is one base from a much larger clone. The V gene is TRBV27, the J gene TRBJ1-2, with D possibly TRBD1 on 6 matching bases. Per the germline V gene, CDR1 is MNHEY and CDR2 is SMNVEV (reference sequence). This CDR3 spans 14 amino acids. In DNA form, the CDR3 reads TGTGCCAGCAGTCCGGGGGGGGCTGGCTATGTCTACACCTTC. This codes for CASSPGGAGYVYTF.

This clonotype was seen ten or more times. The chain joins TRBV7-8 to TRBJ2-3; TRBD1 aligns across 9 bases. The junction had 11 bases not matched to a gene; V was cut back by 3 bases and J by 4 bases. The CDR3 contains 17 residues. CDR1 and CDR2 from the germline V gene are SGHVS and FQNEAQ. This CDR3 is CASSLGSTGGSADTQYF. CDR3 sequence (DNA): TGTGCCAGCAGCTTGGGGTCGACAGGGGGTAGTGCAGATACGCAGTATTTT.

This clonotype was seen ten or more times. V and J are TRBV7-8 and TRBJ2-7; TRBD1 aligns across 8 bases. The germline CDR1 and CDR2 sequences are SGHVS and FQNEAQ. CDR3 length equals 15 residues. Germline trimming cut 3 bases from V and 0 bases from J; bases unmatched to any gene: 4. In DNA, the CDR3 is TGTGCCAGCAGCTTTACAGGGGGTTCCTCCTACGAGCAGTACTTC. This sequence encodes CASSFTGGSSYEQYF. The full variable domain, completed using reference TRBV7-8 and TRBJ2-7, is GAGVSQSPRYKVAKRGQDVALRCDPISGHVSLFWYQQALGQGPEFLTYFQNEAQLDKSGLPSDRFFAERPEGSVSTLKIQRTQQEDSAVYLCASSFTGGSSYEQYFGPGTRLTVT.

At least ten counts were recorded for this clonotype. The chain has TRBV4-2 and TRBJ2-1; 12 positions match TRBD2. The CDR3 contains 17 residues. Per the germline V gene, CDR1 is LGHNA and CDR2 is YNFKEQ. The V gene end was trimmed by 1 base and the J gene end by 2 bases; junction bases not matched to a gene: 3. The chain's CDR3 is CASSQGLAGDTYNEQFF. In nucleotides, the CDR3 is TGTGCCAGCAGCCAAGGACTAGCGGGAGATACCTACAATGAGCAGTTCTTC.

This clonotype was picked up a small number of times. The V call is TRBV11-2, the J call TRBJ2-5; 8 bases map to TRBD1. V lost 2 bases, J lost 5 bases, and 7 bases stayed unmatched. The CDR3 extends over 15 amino acids. Germline assignment: CDR1 SGHAT and CDR2 FQNNGV. The CDR3 here is CASSLYRGKRETQYF. The CDR3 bases are TGTGCCAGCAGCTTATACAGGGGGAAACGGGAGACCCAGTACTTC. Variable domain in full (rest from reference TRBV11-2 and TRBJ2-5): EAGVAQSPRYKIIEKRQSVAFWCNPISGHATLYWYQQILGQGPKLLIQFQNNGVVDDSQLPKDRFSAERLKGVDSTLKIQPAKLEDSAVYLCASSLYRGKRETQYFGPGTRLLVL.

This clonotype was seen ten or more times. This chain joins TRBV27 and TRBJ2-7; the match to TRBD2 covers 8 bases. Germline CDR1 is MNHEY and CDR2 is SMNVEV (reference sequence). This CDR3 has 15 amino acids. V lost 1 base and J lost 7; bases outside the gene matches: 9. The CDR3 bases are TGTGCCAGCAGTTTATTAGCGAGCGGGAGTGGTGAGCAGTACTTC. Its protein is CASSLLASGSGEQYF.

The CDR3 loop is CASSVGVIQETQYF. As DNA, the CDR3 is TGTGCCAGCTCGGTCGGGGTTATCCAAGAGACCCAGTACTTC. V gene TRBV3-1 combines with J gene TRBJ2-5; D possibly corresponds to TRBD2 (5 bases). This CDR3 comprises 14 residues. Trimming cost V 8 bases and J 1 base, with 14 bases left between them. Germline assignment: CDR1 LGHDT and CDR2 YNNKEL (reference sequence).

This rearrangement joins TRBV5-6 to TRBJ2-1, with D hard to call. The CDR3 is made up of 12 amino acids. CDR1 is SGHDT, CDR2 YYEEEE, per germline. V gave up 1 base and J gave up 10 bases, with 9 bases separating them. CDR3: CASSLSSSEQFF. The CDR3 DNA reads TGTGCCAGCAGCTTGTCAAGCTCGGAGCAGTTCTTC.

In its sample, this clonotype was seen many times. The rearrangement links TRBV6-1 to TRBJ1-1, with a weak D call TRBD1 (5 bases). CDR3 length equals 15 residues. Trimming took 9 bases from V and 5 from J, leaving 22 bases between them. Germline lookup yields CDR1 MNHNS and CDR2 SASEGT. The CDR3 here is CASFWRRQIGTEAFF. For the CDR3, the DNA is TGTGCCAGTTTTTGGAGGCGACAGATTGGGACTGAAGCTTTCTTT.

Ten or more counts support this clonotype. This chain joins TRBV7-9 and TRBJ2-7; unclear D gene. The CDR3 contains 12 residues. Germline CDR1 SEHNR, CDR2 FQNEAQ (reference sequence). The V end was cut by 7 bases, the J end by 6 bases, with 13 bases between. The CDR3 is CASTDGSLEQYF. CDR3 DNA sequence: TGTGCCAGCACCGACGGGTCTCTCGAGCAGTACTTC.

In this sample, this clonotype turned up many times. V and J are TRBV7-6 and TRBJ2-7; D unresolved. Trimming cost V 6 bases and J 5 bases, with 14 bases left between them. CDR3 size: 13 residues. Germline CDR1 reads SGHVS; CDR2 reads FNYEAQ. This CDR3 is CASSSSPGNEQYF. CDR3 DNA: TGTGCCAGCAGTTCAAGTCCCGGCAACGAGCAGTACTTC.

In the case of this clonotype: A read error may account for a junction end that differs from germline. The chain uses TRBV7-6 and TRBJ1-1; D not certain. The CDR3 runs 13 residues. The germline CDR1 and CDR2 sequences are SGHVS and FNYEAQ. The CDR3: CASKRTSKTEAFF. CDR3 bases: TGTGCGAGCAAGAGGACTTCGAAAACTGAAGCTTTCTTT.

The sample holds many counts of this clonotype. This chain links TRBV15 with TRBJ1-2, with D perhaps TRBD1 (5 bases). CDR3 length: 14 amino acids. V was pared by 5 bases and J by 4 bases, with 14 bases between. Looked up from germline, CDR1 is LNHNV and CDR2 is YYDKDF (reference sequence). CDR3 nucleotide sequence: TGTGCCACCAGCCCCGGGGGGATCGGCTATGGCTACACCTTC. It translates to CATSPGGIGYGYTF.

This clonotype was recorded many times. The chain is built from TRBV20-1 and TRBJ2-1, with 13 bases that match TRBD2. The length of the CDR3 is 14 residues. V dropped 5 bases and J dropped 12; count of bases not matched to a gene: 10. Germline V lookup: CDR1 DFQATT, CDR2 SNEGSKA (reference sequence). Here the CDR3 reads CSAQPGTSGIGQFF. CDR3 nucleotide sequence: TGCAGTGCTCAACCCGGGACTAGCGGGATCGGGCAGTTCTTC.

The table lists this clonotype with a count of one. A much larger clonotype is one base distant, so this may be a read error. The chain links TRBV7-6 to TRBJ2-1; the D gene could be TRBD1 or TRBD2 (5 bases each). The CDR3 runs to 16 residues. The germline CDR1 and CDR2 sequences are SGHVS and FNYEAQ. In DNA form, the CDR3 reads TGTGCCAGCAGCTTGCCCGGGACCCGGAGTATGGATGAGCAGCTCTTC. Its protein product is CASSLPGTRSMDEQLF.